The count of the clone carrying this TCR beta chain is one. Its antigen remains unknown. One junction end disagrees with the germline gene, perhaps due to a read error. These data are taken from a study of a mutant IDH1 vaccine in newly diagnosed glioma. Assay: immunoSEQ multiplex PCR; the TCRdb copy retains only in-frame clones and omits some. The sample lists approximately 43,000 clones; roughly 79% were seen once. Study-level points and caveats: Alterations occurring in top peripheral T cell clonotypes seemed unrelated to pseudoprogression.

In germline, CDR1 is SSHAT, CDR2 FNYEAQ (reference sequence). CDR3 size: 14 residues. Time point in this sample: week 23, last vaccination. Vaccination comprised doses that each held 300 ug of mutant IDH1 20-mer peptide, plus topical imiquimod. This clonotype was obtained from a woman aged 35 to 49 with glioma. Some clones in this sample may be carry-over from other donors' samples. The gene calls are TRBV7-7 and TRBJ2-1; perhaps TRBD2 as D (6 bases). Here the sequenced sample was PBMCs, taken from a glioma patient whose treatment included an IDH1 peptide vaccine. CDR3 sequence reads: CASSLVGRGNEQFF. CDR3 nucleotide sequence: TGTGCTAGCAGCTTAGTGGGGCGGGGAAACGAGCAGTTCTTC.